This TCR beta chain appears in the sequencing data of a study of Graves' ophthalmopathy and Graves' hyperthyroidism. Study in general: Investigators collected peripheral blood at initial diagnosis, before any treatment was given. Broader study findings: In separating ophthalmopathy from stable hyperthyroidism, a 13-signature model achieved 85% to 90% sensitivity and 65% to 84% specificity. Most thyroid-expanded clonotypes exceeding 0.001 frequency were also found in blood.

V shed 6 bases, J shed 5 bases, and the junction held 8 bases outside the gene matches. The CDR3 is 15 amino acids. Germline V gene data show CDR1 as KGHDR and CDR2 as SFDVKD. Hyperthyroidism patients, aged 18 to 65, were newly diagnosed, under 2 months' duration. The study amplified TCR beta CDR3 regions using RNA transcripts. HTBI primers served in a first-round RT-PCR, which a second-round multiplex PCR followed. Via MiXCR, TCRdb re-called the multiplex PCR reads, giving one row per CDR3 protein. The sample shows some 350,000 distinct CDR3 sequences, about a sixth of them seen only once. This clonotype was recorded many times. The antigen is unknown.

The chain recombines TRBV24-1 with TRBJ2-5, with TRBD1 identical over 10 bases. Sequencing was carried out using peripheral blood. The receptor was isolated from an adult woman with stable Graves' hyperthyroidism. DNA of the CDR3: TGTGCCACCAGTAAGGGGACAGGGGAATTCGAGACCCAGTACTTC. It is translated as CATSKGTGEFETQYF.